The 20 T cell receptor beta chains below come from one sample, sequenced in a study of CD8+ T cells in alopecia areata. Extracted from the samples, RNA was reverse transcribed into cDNA to serve as the sequencing template. TCRdb keeps only in-frame clones here, not all; method: immunoSEQ multiplex PCR. This table holds about 74,000 clones, approximately 29% found once. Noted treatment: oral pan-JAK inhibitor, 5-10 mg twice daily. The material was CD8+ T cells sorted from blood, obtained at week 4, from a patient treated with tofacitinib. The origin of the receptors is a human donor with alopecia areata.

This clone appeared once. The chain joins TRBV29-1 to TRBJ1-2; no reliable D call. The CDR3 contains 12 residues. Trimming took 3 bases from V and 7 from J, leaving 12 bases between them. The V gene's germline CDR1 is SQVTM and CDR2 ANQGSEA. The DNA for the CDR3 is TGCAGCGTTGAGGAGAATGAGTTTGGCTACACCTTC. Protein sequence: CSVEENEFGYTF.

This clone was counted a few times. This chain links TRBV7-6 with TRBJ2-1, with D unclear. The CDR3 covers 12 residues. CDR1 and CDR2 from the germline V gene are SGHVS and FNYEAQ. Trimming took 5 bases from V and 7 from J, leaving 9 bases between them. Here the CDR3 DNA reads TGTGCCAGCAGCCAACTGAATAATGAGCAGTTCTTC. Its translation is CASSQLNNEQFF. Variable domain in full (rest from reference TRBV7-6 and TRBJ2-1): GAGVSQSPRYKVTKRGQDVALRCDPISGHVSLYWYRQALGQGPEFLTYFNYEAQQDKSGLPNDRFSAERPEGSISTLTIQRTEQRDSAMYRCASSQLNNEQFFGPGTRLTVL.

This clone was observed a handful of times. The chain recombines TRBV29-1 with TRBJ2-1, with D uncertain. The germline V gene encodes CDR1 SQVTM and CDR2 ANQGSEA. Trimming stripped 6 bases from V and 7 bases from J, with 10 bases between. The CDR3 covers 11 residues. CDR3 in amino acids: CSVDLRNEQFF. CDR3 DNA sequence: TGCAGCGTGGATCTCAGGAATGAGCAGTTCTTC.

The V call is TRBV27, the J call TRBJ1-5; a possible D gene is TRBD1 (6 bases). The germline V and J ends were trimmed by 4 bases and 2 bases, with 9 bases remaining between them. CDR1 is MNHEY and CDR2 is SMNVEV in the germline V gene (reference sequence). The CDR3 covers 14 residues. The CDR3 sequence: CASSSRGGNQPQHF. The CDR3 nucleotides read TGTGCCAGCAGTTCCAGGGGAGGCAATCAGCCCCAGCATTTT.

This clone turned up a few times. The chain combines TRBV29-1 with TRBJ1-2; perhaps TRBD1 as D (6 bases). Germline CDR1 is SQVTM and CDR2 is ANQGSEA. The V and J ends lost 5 bases and 1 base respectively, with 11 bases between them. The CDR3 sequence is 13 residues long. Here the CDR3 reads CSVLAGVNYGYTF. Written as DNA, the CDR3 is TGCAGCGTTTTGGCAGGGGTTAACTATGGCTACACCTTC.

This clone has only a few counts. This chain uses TRBV11-3 with TRBJ2-1; 9 bases are shared with TRBD1. J was trimmed by 7 bases and V by 1 base; bases with no gene match: 5. Germline V CDR1 and CDR2: SGHNT, YENEEA. The CDR3 contains 15 residues. The CDR3 loop is CASSLGQGGINEQFF. The CDR3 nucleotides are TGTGCCAGCAGCTTAGGACAGGGGGGAATAAATGAGCAGTTCTTC.

This sequence joins TRBV4-3 and TRBJ2-7; D unresolved. CDR3 length: 14 residues. V was trimmed by 4 bases and J by 0 bases, leaving 10 bases between them. The germline CDR1 and CDR2 sequences are LGHNA and YSLEER. CDR3 sequence reads: CASSLRIISYEQYF. The DNA for the CDR3 is TGCGCCAGCAGCCTCCGTATAATCTCCTACGAGCAGTACTTC.

This clone was picked up a small number of times. The J gene is TRBJ1-2, the V gene TRBV6-5, with D possibly being TRBD1 (6 bases). The CDR3 is 12 amino acids. CDR1 is MNHEY, CDR2 SVGAGI, per germline. Trimming pared 5 bases from V and 6 bases from J, leaving 10 bases between. CDR3 region: CASSGPGDGYTF. DNA for the CDR3: TGTGCCAGCAGTGGGCCAGGGGATGGCTACACCTTC.

This clone showed up just a few times. The genes are TRBV1 and TRBJ1-2. TRBV1 is a recognized pseudogene. The CDR3 is 13 amino acids. The CDR3 DNA is TGCACCAGCACCCAACATGGTAACTATGGCTACACCTTC. Protein product: CTSTQHGNYGYTF.

V gene TRBV7-9 combines with J gene TRBJ2-4; 9 bases match TRBD1. Trimming cost V 5 bases and J 15 bases; bases outside gene matches: 20. CDR1 SEHNR and CDR2 FQNEAQ come from the germline V gene (reference sequence). There are 16 residues in the CDR3. For the CDR3, the DNA is TGTGCCAGCAGCATGGGGACAGGGCCCAGTCCCTCCTCGTTGTACTTC. It specifies CASSMGTGPSPSSLYF.

V gene TRBV27 combines with J gene TRBJ2-3; TRBD2 matches 9 bases. This CDR3 has 16 residues. J gave up 3 bases and V 5 bases, and 9 bases lay outside the gene matches. Germline V gene lookup returns CDR1 MNHEY and CDR2 SMNVEV (reference sequence). CDR3 sequence: CASSPAGTSITDTQYF. The CDR3 bases are TGTGCCAGCAGTCCCGCCGGGACTAGCATAACAGATACGCAGTATTTT.

This clone was detected only a few times. The chain has TRBV9 and TRBJ1-1, with D hard to call. V lost 6 bases to trimming and J lost 7 bases, with 16 bases between them. This CDR3 has 13 amino acids. Germline V gene lookup returns CDR1 SGDLS and CDR2 YYNGEE. Here the CDR3 DNA reads TGTGCCAGCACCCTAGGGTACGGGGATGAAGCTTTCTTT. It is translated as CASTLGYGDEAFF. Full variable domain (outside the CDR3, taken from reference TRBV9 and TRBJ1-1): DSGVTQTPKHLITATGQRVTLRCSPRSGDLSVYWYQQSLDQGLQFLIQYYNGEERAKGNILERFSAQQFPDLHSELNLSSLELGDSALYFCASTLGYGDEAFFGQGTRLTVV.

This clone was detected only a few times. The chain has TRBV7-2 and TRBJ1-5; no clear D gene. The CDR3 sequence is 14 residues long. V was shortened by 7 bases and J by 2 bases, with 12 bases between the two germline ends. Looked up from germline, CDR1 is SGHTA and CDR2 is FQGNSA. In DNA form, the CDR3 reads TGTGCCAGCAAAGCCGGGGAAGGCAATCAGCCCCAGCATTTT. Its protein product is CASKAGEGNQPQHF.

This clone was seen more than once but under ten times. This chain links TRBV4-1 with TRBJ2-5; possible D gene TRBD1, 6 bases. Trimming shortened V by 4 bases and J by 2 bases, and 11 bases separated the two germline ends. The germline gives CDR1 MGHRA, CDR2 YSYEKL. The CDR3 spans 14 residues. Here the CDR3 DNA reads TGCGCCAGCAGCCCAGGACAGAAACAAGAGACCCAGTACTTC. Protein: CASSPGQKQETQYF.

The chain joins TRBV27 to TRBJ2-7, with D uncertain. Germline CDR1 reads MNHEY; CDR2 reads SMNVEV (reference sequence). Between the trimmed V and J ends, which lost 5 bases and 2 bases, there was a span of 10 bases. The CDR3 consists of 13 residues. The CDR3 DNA is TGTGCCAGCAGTGAGACTGTAACCTACGAGCAGTACTTC. This sequence encodes CASSETVTYEQYF.

This clone was recorded a few times. A read error is the likely source, as a far larger clone sits one nucleotide away. CDR3 loop: CASSRGGSNQPQHF. The CDR3 DNA follows: TGTGCCAGCAGCCGGGGGGGCAGCAATCAGCCCCAGCATTTT. The V call is TRBV14, the J call TRBJ1-5; D is possibly TRBD1 (6 bases). Germline-derived CDR1 and CDR2 are SGHDN and FVKESK. The CDR3 is 14 residues long. The germline V and J ends were trimmed by 4 bases and 1 base, with 8 bases remaining between them.

This sequence joins TRBV9 and TRBJ2-1, with 8 bases matching TRBD1. The CDR3 has 15 amino acids. The germline V gene has CDR1 SGDLS and CDR2 YYNGEE. V shed 2 bases and J 2 bases; nucleotides not matched to a gene: 3. The CDR3 spells CASSVGTGTYNEQFF. In DNA form, the CDR3 reads TGTGCCAGCAGCGTCGGGACAGGTACCTACAATGAGCAGTTCTTC. Filled out from reference TRBV9 and TRBJ2-1, the complete variable domain reads DSGVTQTPKHLITATGQRVTLRCSPRSGDLSVYWYQQSLDQGLQFLIQYYNGEERAKGNILERFSAQQFPDLHSELNLSSLELGDSALYFCASSVGTGTYNEQFFGPGTRLTVL.

The J gene is TRBJ2-7, the V gene TRBV27; 7 nucleotides line up with TRBD2. Per the germline V gene, CDR1 is MNHEY and CDR2 is SMNVEV (reference sequence). This CDR3 spans 14 amino acids. Trimming removed 4 bases from V and 5 bases from J; junction bases left unmatched: 8. This CDR3 reads CASSSTSTEHEQYF. The CDR3 nucleotides are TGTGCCAGCAGTTCGACTAGCACTGAGCACGAGCAGTACTTC.

The chain is built from TRBV29-1 and TRBJ2-1; a possible D gene is TRBD2 (6 bases). CDR1 and CDR2 (germline): SQVTM, ANQGSEA. The CDR3 consists of 12 residues. Trimming stripped 7 bases from V and 7 bases from J, with 14 bases between. The DNA for the CDR3 is TGCAGCGCACGACTAGGGTCGAATGAGCAGTTCTTC. Its protein is CSARLGSNEQFF.

This clone was observed a few times. At the DNA level, this CDR3 is encoded by other sequences in the same sample as well. The CDR3 DNA reads as TGCAGCGTCCCGGGGCTCCCCACAGATACGCAGTATTTT. Protein product: CSVPGLPTDTQYF. The chain is built from TRBV29-1 and TRBJ2-3; D could derive from TRBD1 or TRBD2 (5 bases each). CDR1 and CDR2 (germline): SQVTM, ANQGSEA. The length of the CDR3 is 13 residues. With 6 bases removed from V and 2 bases from J, the gap between germline ends came to 12 bases.